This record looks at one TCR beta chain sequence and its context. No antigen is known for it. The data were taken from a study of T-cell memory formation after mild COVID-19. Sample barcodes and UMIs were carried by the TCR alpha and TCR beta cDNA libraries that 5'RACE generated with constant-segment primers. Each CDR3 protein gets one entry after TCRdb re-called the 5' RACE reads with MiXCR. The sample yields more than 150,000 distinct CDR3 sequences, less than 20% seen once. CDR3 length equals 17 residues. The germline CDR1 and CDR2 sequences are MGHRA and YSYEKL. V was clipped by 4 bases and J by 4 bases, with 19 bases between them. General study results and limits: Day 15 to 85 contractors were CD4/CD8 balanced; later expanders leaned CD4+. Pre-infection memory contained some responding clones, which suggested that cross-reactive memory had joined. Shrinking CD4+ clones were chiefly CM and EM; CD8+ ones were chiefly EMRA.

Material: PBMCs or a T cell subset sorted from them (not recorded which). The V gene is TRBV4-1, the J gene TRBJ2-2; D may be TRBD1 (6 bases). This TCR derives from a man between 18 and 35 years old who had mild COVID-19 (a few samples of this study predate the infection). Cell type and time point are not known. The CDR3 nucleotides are TGCGCCAGCAGCCTCGGACAGCCGAGCATGGGCACCGGGGAGCTGTTTTTT. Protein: CASSLGQPSMGTGELFF.